This paragraph reports one TCR beta chain. The antigen remains undetermined. It was with 60 Vbeta and 13 Jbeta primers that the PCR ran. Sequenced by immunoSEQ multiplex PCR; TCRdb stores in-frame clones only, minus some. The profile covers over 95,000 clones, with just under 75% appearing a single time and just over 2% taken by the ten largest. This sample is part of a study of cytomegalovirus exposure and HLA in healthy donors. Across the whole study: Of all 400 or so donors who were genotyped, around 82% belonged to the Caucasian-associated ancestry cluster.

Study-wide results and caveats: In a later analysis, several top co-occurrence clusters appeared linked to parvovirus B19, influenza, CMV and Epstein-Barr virus. For most subjects, TCR beta sequences were reported to predict HLA-A and HLA-B alleles with accuracy.

This TCR was recovered from a human donor in good health. The sample was PBMCs.

CDR3 DNA sequence: TGTGCCAGCAGCTTATCTAGGTCCAATGAAAAACTGTTTTTT. It specifies CASSLSRSNEKLFF. This chain links TRBV7-9 with TRBJ1-4; D gene ambiguous. Germline V gives CDR1 SEHNR, CDR2 FQNEAQ (reference sequence). Deletions cut 2 bases from V and 5 bases from J, with 9 bases between. This CDR3 is built from 14 residues.